The 3 T cell receptor beta chains below were found in one sample sequenced in a study of control samples from healthy donors and cancer patients. The method was immunoSEQ multiplex PCR; TCRdb's version includes in-frame clones alone and lacks a portion of them. The sample holds roughly 130,000 clones; around 90% are singletons and the top ten take 2% to 2.5%. Sequenced material: blood. The origin of the receptors is a man between 18 and 29 years old in good health.

The V gene is TRBV11-3, the J gene TRBJ2-5; TRBD2 might be the D (5 bases). This CDR3 region has 15 residues. V was trimmed by 5 bases and J by 2 bases, leaving 15 bases between them. The germline gives CDR1 SGHNT, CDR2 YENEEA. CDR3 in DNA: TGTGCCAGCAGCCCGTACATTCGGGGACAAGAGACCCAGTACTTC. Its translation is CASSPYIRGQETQYF.

This chain joins TRBV29-1 and TRBJ1-3; the D gene is possibly TRBD1 (5 bases). Deletions cut 6 bases from V and 0 bases from J, with 12 bases between. CDR1 and CDR2 (germline): SQVTM, ANQGSEA. The CDR3 consists of 14 residues. Here the CDR3 reads CSVVGESSGNTIYF. CDR3 coding DNA: TGCAGCGTCGTAGGGGAGTCCTCTGGAAACACCATATATTTT.

The rearrangement joins TRBV5-8 to TRBJ1-4; possible D gene TRBD1, 5 bases. Trimming removed 0 bases from V and 4 bases from J, with 22 bases in between. The germline gives CDR1 SGHTS, CDR2 YDEGEE. CDR3 size: 19 residues. CDR3 DNA: TGTGCCAGCAGCTTGGCTCTGGGGTCGATAGCGGGGCGTAATGAAAAACTGTTTTTT. Translating it yields CASSLALGSIAGRNEKLFF.